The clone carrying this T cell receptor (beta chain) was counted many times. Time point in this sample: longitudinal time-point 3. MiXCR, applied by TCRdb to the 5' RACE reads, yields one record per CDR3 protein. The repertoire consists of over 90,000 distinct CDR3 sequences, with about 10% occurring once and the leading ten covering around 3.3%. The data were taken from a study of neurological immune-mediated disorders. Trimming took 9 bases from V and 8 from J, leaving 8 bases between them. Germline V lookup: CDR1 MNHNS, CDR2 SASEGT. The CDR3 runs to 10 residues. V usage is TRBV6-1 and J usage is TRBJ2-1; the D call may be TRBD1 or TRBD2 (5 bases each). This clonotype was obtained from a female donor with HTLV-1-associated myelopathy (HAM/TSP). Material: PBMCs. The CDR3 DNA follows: TGTGCCAGTTGGGGGTATGAGCAGTTCTTC. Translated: CASWGYEQFF.